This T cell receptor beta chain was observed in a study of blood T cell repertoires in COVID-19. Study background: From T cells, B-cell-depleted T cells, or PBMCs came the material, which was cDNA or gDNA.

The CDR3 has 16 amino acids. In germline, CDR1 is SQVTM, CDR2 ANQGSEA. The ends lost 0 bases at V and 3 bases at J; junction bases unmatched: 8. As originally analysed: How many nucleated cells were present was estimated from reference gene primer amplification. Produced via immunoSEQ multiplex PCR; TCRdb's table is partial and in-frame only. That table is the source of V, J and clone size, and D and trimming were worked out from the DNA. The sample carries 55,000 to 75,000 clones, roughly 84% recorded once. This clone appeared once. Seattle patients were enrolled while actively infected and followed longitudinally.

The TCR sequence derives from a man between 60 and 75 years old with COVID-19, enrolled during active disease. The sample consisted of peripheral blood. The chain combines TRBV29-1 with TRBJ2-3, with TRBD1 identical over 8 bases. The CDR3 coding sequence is TGCAGCGTTGAAGATGTGGACAGGGAAAAAACAGATACGCAGTATTTT. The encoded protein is CSVEDVDREKTDTQYF.